This record concerns one TCR beta chain sequence. Profiled with immunoSEQ multiplex PCR; TCRdb holds only in-frame clones, not every one. The table lists 120,000 to 150,000 clones, more than 70% of them singletons. CDR1 and CDR2 (germline): KGHSH, LQKENI. The CDR3 covers 16 residues. V lost 3 bases to trimming and J lost 7 bases; unmatched junction nucleotides: 13. The data derive from a study of blood T cell repertoires in COVID-19. As for the study in general: The cDNA or gDNA used as material had been derived from T cells, B-cell-depleted T cells, or PBMCs.

Sequenced input: peripheral blood. This receptor was identified in a human donor in a cohort sampled during active COVID-19. The V call is TRBV18, the J call TRBJ2-7; 9 bases map to TRBD1. The CDR3 DNA reads as TGTGCCAGCTCACCGCGGAGGGACAGGGCTCTAGGGGAGCAGTACTTC. This gives the protein CASSPRRDRALGEQYF. The complete variable domain, with remaining parts taken from reference TRBV18 and TRBJ2-7, reads NAGVMQNPRHLVRRRGQEARLRCSPMKGHSHVYWYRQLPEEGLKFMVYLQKENIIDESGMPKERFSAEFPKEGPSILRIQQVVRGDSAAYFCASSPRRDRALGEQYFGPGTRLTVT.